This is a list of T cell receptor beta chains from one sample in a study of cytomegalovirus exposure and HLA in healthy donors. The assay was immunoSEQ multiplex PCR, and TCRdb's table has in-frame clones only and misses some. The sample lists around 150,000 clones; 70% to 85% were seen once. What was sequenced was PBMCs. These receptors originate from a male donor in good health and CMV-seronegative. CDR3s include the opening cysteine and the closing phenylalanine or tryptophan. The order of the fields is V gene, CDR3 length, CDR3 protein.

v_call: TRBV5-6
cdr3_length: 14
cdr3_aa: CASSLTSSYNEQFF

v_call: TRBV9
cdr3_length: 14
cdr3_aa: CASSPRQGPYEQYF

v_call: TRBV6-1
cdr3_length: 14
cdr3_aa: CASRPTMTGSGYTF

v_call: TRBV7-2
cdr3_length: 14
cdr3_aa: CASIRTSGNNEQFF

v_call: TRBV6-6
cdr3_length: 14
cdr3_aa: CASSYGRMNTEAFF

v_call: TRBV6-1
cdr3_length: 14
cdr3_aa: CASIPFRQGAEAFF

v_call: TRBV29-1
cdr3_length: 14
cdr3_aa: CSVVTSGDTYEQYF

v_call: TRBV6-5
cdr3_length: 15
cdr3_aa: CASRRFKGVEEKLFF

v_call: TRBV6-1
cdr3_length: 15
cdr3_aa: CASLSGQGAQHEQYF

v_call: TRBV9
cdr3_length: 14
cdr3_aa: CASSVASSYNEQFF

v_call: TRBV28
cdr3_length: 14
cdr3_aa: CASSWQISNQPQHF

v_call: TRBV9
cdr3_length: 17
cdr3_aa: CASSVVPSGRNTGELFF

v_call: TRBV5-4
cdr3_length: 17
cdr3_aa: CASSLEAGAVGNTEAFF

v_call: TRBV7-2
cdr3_length: 16
cdr3_aa: CASGTSGRLLYNEQFF

v_call: TRBV4-2
cdr3_length: 17
cdr3_aa: CASSQDFFGSSGNTIYF

v_call: TRBV19
cdr3_length: 12
cdr3_aa: CASSNLQAEAFF

v_call: TRBV13
cdr3_length: 16
cdr3_aa: CASSFGTALDSYEQYF

v_call: TRBV7-3
cdr3_length: 15
cdr3_aa: CASSLSGQRNNEAFF

v_call: TRBV4-1
cdr3_length: 15
cdr3_aa: CASSHRGQGYTEAFF

v_call: TRBV30
cdr3_length: 14
cdr3_aa: CAWSGDSLNSPLHF

v_call: TRBV9
cdr3_length: 14
cdr3_aa: CASSATGHGYEQYF

v_call: TRBV5-4
cdr3_length: 14
cdr3_aa: CASSPIQGSNEQYF

v_call: TRBV7-6
cdr3_length: 15
cdr3_aa: CASSLDFSSGYEQYF

v_call: TRBV7-2
cdr3_length: 14
cdr3_aa: CASSLVGASSPLHF

v_call: TRBV5-8
cdr3_length: 11
cdr3_aa: CASTDRYEAFF

v_call: TRBV7-2
cdr3_length: 16
cdr3_aa: CASSSAVGKANYGYTF

v_call: TRBV9
cdr3_length: 13
cdr3_aa: CASSVGPNEKLFF